The rows below give T cell receptor beta chains drawn from one sample of a study of CD8 T cells in ankylosing spondylitis. TCRdb reprocessed the 5' RACE reads via MiXCR and lists one record per CDR3 protein. The sample has about 750,000 distinct CDR3 sequences; over 15% are singletons. The specimen sequenced was blood, either unsorted or a sorted T cell fraction (not recorded which). These receptors originate from a male donor with ankylosing spondylitis. Each CDR3 is given with its conserved first and last residue. The order of the fields is V gene, clone size, D gene, J gene, CDR3 DNA, CDR3 protein. The D gene is left open where the match is weak. Only some rows state a clone size, as once, few, many or a class for expanded clones.

V: TRBV20-1
size: NA
D: NA
J: TRBJ2-5
DNA: TGCAGTGCTAGACCGAATACTATCGGGGAGACCCAGTACTTC
CDR3: CSARPNTIGETQYF

V: TRBV5-1
size: few
D: NA
J: TRBJ1-1
DNA: TGCGCCAGCAGCATTGCGGGTGTAGTGAGGGTCGACACTGAAGCTTTCTTT
CDR3: CASSIAGVVRVDTEAFF

V: TRBV9
size: few
D: NA
J: TRBJ2-7
DNA: TGTGCCAGCAGCCCTATGATAGACTCTCCCTACGAGCAGTACTTC
CDR3: CASSPMIDSPYEQYF

V: TRBV3-1
size: NA
D: TRBD1
J: TRBJ1-1
DNA: TGTGCCAGCAGCCAAAGGACAGGTGAAGCTTTCTTT
CDR3: CASSQRTGEAFF

V: TRBV7-9
size: few
D: TRBD1
J: TRBJ1-1
DNA: TGTGCCAGCAGCCACAGTCGGACAGGGGGCACTGAAGCTTTCTTT
CDR3: CASSHSRTGGTEAFF

V: TRBV28
size: NA
D: NA
J: TRBJ2-1
DNA: TGTGCCAGCAGTTTCCGGTGGGGTGAGCAGTTCTTC
CDR3: CASSFRWGEQFF

V: TRBV5-1
size: few
D: NA
J: TRBJ1-4
DNA: TGCGCCAGCAGCTTGGCCGGATTCGGGTATGAAAAACTGTTTTTT
CDR3: CASSLAGFGYEKLFF

V: TRBV5-1
size: few
D: TRBD2
J: TRBJ2-7
DNA: TGCGCCAGCAGCCGGGGGACTAGCGGGGTGGGATCCTACGAGCAGTACTTC
CDR3: CASSRGTSGVGSYEQYF

V: TRBV20-1
size: NA
D: TRBD2
J: TRBJ2-2
DNA: TGCAGTGCCGACCCGGGGACTAGCTCTTCCGGGGAGCTGTTTTTT
CDR3: CSADPGTSSSGELFF

V: TRBV12-3/TRBV12-4
size: many
D: NA
J: TRBJ2-1
DNA: TGTGCCAGCAGTTTTTTGGGTGTCTATGAGCAGTTCTTC
CDR3: CASSFLGVYEQFF

V: TRBV6-2/TRBV6-3
size: NA
D: NA
J: TRBJ1-1
DNA: TGTGCCAGCAGTTACGACAGAGCGAACACTGAAGCTTTCTTT
CDR3: CASSYDRANTEAFF

V: TRBV29-1
size: NA
D: TRBD1
J: TRBJ2-7
DNA: TGCAGCGTCCAGGAGGGGACAGGCGGTTCCTACGAGCAGTACTTC
CDR3: CSVQEGTGGSYEQYF

V: TRBV6-6
size: NA
D: NA
J: TRBJ1-6
DNA: TGTGCCAGCAGTTTCCGGGATCGGTCACCCCTCCACTTT
CDR3: CASSFRDRSPLHF

V: TRBV5-6
size: few
D: TRBD2
J: TRBJ2-3
DNA: TGTGCCAGCAGCTTTTCTAGCGGGAGGGCCATAGATACGCAGTATTTT
CDR3: CASSFSSGRAIDTQYF

V: TRBV3-1
size: few
D: TRBD1
J: TRBJ2-7
DNA: TGTGCCAGCAGCCAGCCCGGGACAGGGACCTACGAGCAGTACTTC
CDR3: CASSQPGTGTYEQYF

V: TRBV9
size: few
D: TRBD2
J: TRBJ2-2
DNA: TGTGCCAGCAGCGTAGTCGGGGGGGACACCGGGGAGCTGTTTTTT
CDR3: CASSVVGGDTGELFF

V: TRBV28
size: NA
D: TRBD2
J: TRBJ2-3
DNA: TGTGCCAGCAGTTTCAGCGGGAGTACGCAGTATTTT
CDR3: CASSFSGSTQYF

V: TRBV20-1
size: many
D: TRBD1
J: TRBJ2-4
DNA: TGCAGTGCTAGAGTTCCGACAGGGGGGATAGCCAAAAACATTCAGTACTTC
CDR3: CSARVPTGGIAKNIQYF

V: TRBV6-2/TRBV6-3
size: few
D: TRBD2
J: TRBJ2-3
DNA: TGTGCCAGCAGCCCGGGACTAGCGGAAACAGATACGCAGTATTTT
CDR3: CASSPGLAETDTQYF

V: TRBV5-1
size: many
D: NA
J: TRBJ2-7
DNA: TGCGCCAGCAACTATTTGTCCACCACAGGGACGTACGAGCAGTACTTC
CDR3: CASNYLSTTGTYEQYF

V: TRBV5-1
size: few
D: NA
J: TRBJ2-7
DNA: TGCGCCAGCAAGCGGGCAGCCCTATCCTCCTACGAGCAGTACTTC
CDR3: CASKRAALSSYEQYF

V: TRBV6-5
size: NA
D: NA
J: TRBJ1-4
DNA: TGTGCCAGCAGTTACTCGGCAGGTCCAACTAATGAAAAACTGTTTTTT
CDR3: CASSYSAGPTNEKLFF

V: TRBV29-1
size: NA
D: TRBD1
J: TRBJ1-1
DNA: TGCAGCGTTAAGACAGGGGTAGGGTTCGCTGAAGCTTTCTTT
CDR3: CSVKTGVGFAEAFF

V: TRBV12-3/TRBV12-4
size: NA
D: NA
J: TRBJ1-1
DNA: TGTGCCAGCAGTTTAGGTTCGAAGGGAGCCGACGGAGCTTTCTTT
CDR3: CASSLGSKGADGAFF

V: TRBV29-1
size: few
D: TRBD2
J: TRBJ2-3
DNA: TGCAGCGTTGAAGATGGACTAGCGGTTTCAGATACGCAGTATTTT
CDR3: CSVEDGLAVSDTQYF

V: TRBV10-3
size: few
D: NA
J: TRBJ2-5
DNA: TGTGCCATCAATGAGGGGCCCAGGGAGACCCAGTACTTC
CDR3: CAINEGPRETQYF

V: TRBV3-1
size: NA
D: NA
J: TRBJ1-3
DNA: TGTGCCAGCAGCCAAGGGGCCCGGGCGACTGGAAACACCATATATTTT
CDR3: CASSQGARATGNTIYF

V: TRBV7-8
size: few
D: NA
J: TRBJ2-5
DNA: TGTGCCAGCAGCTTTACAGTCAAAGAGACCCAGTACTTC
CDR3: CASSFTVKETQYF

V: TRBV11-2
size: NA
D: TRBD1
J: TRBJ1-6
DNA: TGTGCCAGCAGCTTAGGGGGGACAGGCCCAAGGGGTTCACCCCTCCACTTT
CDR3: CASSLGGTGPRGSPLHF